This T cell receptor beta chain was documented in a study of Ad26.COV2.S vaccination and SARS-CoV-2 variants (dated by TCRdb to the early 2020s). Regarding the study in general: Donors in the vaccine arm were drawn from COV1001, a multicentre, randomized, double-blind, placebo-controlled phase I-IIa trial testing Ad26.COV2.S in healthy adults. Dosing of Ad26.COV2.S was intramuscular, at either 5x10^10 or 1x10^11 viral particles, delivered as one shot or as two shots spaced 56 days apart. The TCR-sequenced set comprised about 32 samples: around 20 Ad26.COV2.S vaccine recipients, 5 placebo recipients and 8 SARS-CoV-2 convalescent individuals. Investigators did not know the trial group allocation while performing experiments and assessing outcomes. TCRbeta repertoire sequencing was used to assess the specificity and breadth of SARS-CoV-2-reactive T cell receptors after Ad26.COV2.S vaccination. Trial participants were randomized into five groups of five, in which low-dose or high-dose Ad26.COV2.S was given once or twice, or placebo was given on both occasions. The paper's findings and limits, for the study overall: Compared with placebo recipients, Ad26.COV2.S recipients showed higher spike-specific TCR breadth (P = 0.0014). The study was not powered for comparison of responses between vaccine doses or regimens. After vaccination, substantial breadth of spike-specific CD8+ and CD4+ T cell responses was reported. The authors noted that total T cell responses may have been underestimated by the TCR breadth and depth analyses. Non-spike TCR breadth was comparable between vaccine and placebo recipients, consistent with the vaccine containing only spike.

The immunoSEQ Assay was used to sequence TCRbeta CDR3 regions. After extraction, genomic DNA underwent amplification by bias-controlled multiplex PCR, followed by high-throughput sequencing. In the paper's pipeline: Collapsing and filtering of sequences were performed to quantify the absolute abundance of each unique TCRbeta CDR3 region. T cell fraction was estimated by normalization of TCRbeta template counts to usable DNA, with usable DNA being measured through amplification of reference genes present in all nucleated cells. Repertoire TCRs were annotated as SARS-CoV-2-specific when V gene, CDR3 amino acid sequence and J gene were exactly matched to a known reactive TCR set. The reference SARS-CoV-2 TCR set came from MIRA and was filtered for enrichment in COVID-19-positive ImmuneCODE repertoires, removing public or cross-reactive TCRs. Using the MIRA antigens, annotated TCRs were further analysed by specific ORF or by position within an ORF. Breadth was defined as annotated unique rearrangements over total unique productive rearrangements; depth was the summed frequency of those rearrangements. TCR breadth was compared between groups using two-sided Wilcoxon rank-sum tests. TCRdb holds this immuneACCESS table with in-frame rearrangements only. Some clones are missing; in checked studies, unresolved V genes explain under half, and the rest has no known cause. Clone size and V and J calls were adopted from that table, with D and trimming inferred from the DNA. The sample yields about 400,000 clones; approximately 90% were counted once. The top ten clonotypes cover under 3.5% of the sample.

Points on this clone: What antigen it recognizes has not been identified. No base-level quality is on record; no much larger clone is a single base apart.

V is cut back by 5 bases and J by 4 bases, with 5 bases in the junction unmatched. The CDR1 and CDR2 encoded by the germline V gene are SGHTA and FQGNSA. The CDR3 numbers 15 residues from cysteine through phenylalanine. The read is trimmed to its CDR3 DNA, 45 bases read in frame from base 1. The intended sense of this specimen's treatment or condition label: approximately 18 received Ad26.COV2.S at low or high dose, single or two shots; roughly five received placebo; per-sample allocation not given. For vaccine and placebo recipients, the sequenced repertoires came from samples collected on day 63 after the first injection. In Cohort 1b, about 25 adults aged 18-55 years were enrolled at a single site in Boston, USA, between 29 July and 7 August 2020. Ad26.COV2.S was a replication-incompetent adenovirus type 26 vector expressing a prefusion-stabilized SARS-CoV-2 spike protein from the original Wuhan strain.

This specimen was peripheral blood, taken in a trial of Ad26.COV2.S vaccine versus placebo. The rearrangement joined TRBV7-2 to TRBJ1-3; 10 bases in between match TRBD1. This TCR derives from a person aged 18-60 years who received the Ad26.COV2.S COVID-19 vaccine or a placebo. The nucleotide sequence is given as TGTGCCAGCAGCGGACAGGGGGACGTAGGAAACACCATATATTTT. Its protein product is CASSGQGDVGNTIYF.